Shown below are 9 T cell receptor beta chains from a single sample sequenced in a study of PD-L1 blockade in urothelial cancer. The time point is: pretreatment peripheral blood. Only in-frame clones appear in the TCRdb table, and some are missing; sequencing was by immunoSEQ multiplex PCR. This sample has about 72,000 clones, with about 86% found just once. The input for sequencing was PBMCs, taken around atezolizumab (anti-PD-L1) treatment. The receptors were sampled from a man in his 60s with urothelial cancer.

Written as DNA, the CDR3 is TGTGCCAGCAGTACGGGTCATACCTACGAGCAGTACTTC. It codes for CASSTGHTYEQYF. The rearrangement uses TRBV28 and TRBJ2-7, with D hard to call. This CDR3 comprises 13 residues. Germline CDR1 is MDHEN and CDR2 is SYDVKM. Trimming removed 5 bases at V and 2 bases at J, with 10 bases between.

The chain couples TRBV19 to TRBJ2-5; D gene uncertain. The CDR3 has 15 amino acids. V dropped 5 bases and J dropped 1 base, with 14 bases sitting between them. Looked up from germline, CDR1 is LNHDA and CDR2 is SQIVND (reference sequence). Here the CDR3 reads CASSGRSRFQETQYF. In DNA form, the CDR3 reads TGTGCCAGTAGTGGCCGGTCGAGGTTCCAAGAGACCCAGTACTTC.

The chain uses TRBV4-2 and TRBJ2-3; a possible D gene is TRBD1 (6 bases). This CDR3 contains 18 residues. Trimming took 0 bases from V and 0 from J, leaving 16 bases between them. Germline-derived CDR1 and CDR2 are LGHNA and YNFKEQ. CDR3 in amino acids: CASSQDLIVGASTDTQYF. CDR3 DNA sequence: TGTGCCAGCAGCCAAGATTTAATTGTGGGGGCCAGCACAGATACGCAGTATTTT.

The rearrangement joins TRBV6-5 to TRBJ2-1; the D gene is possibly TRBD2 (6 bases). The germline V gene has CDR1 MNHEY and CDR2 SVGAGI. The CDR3 covers 16 residues. Trimming took off 2 bases at V and 2 bases at J, with 13 bases between the two ends. The CDR3 DNA sequence: TGTGCCAGCAGTTACGAGTCTAGCGCGACCTACAATGAGCAGTTCTTC. Protein sequence: CASSYESSATYNEQFF.

The chain links TRBV14 to TRBJ1-5, with D possibly matching TRBD1 (6 bases). The CDR3 covers 15 residues. Trimming took off 5 bases at V and 2 bases at J, with 13 bases between the two ends. Germline CDR1 is SGHDN and CDR2 is FVKESK. CDR3 in DNA: TGTGCCAGCAGCAGGGCAGGGGCGGGCAATCAGCCCCAGCATTTT. Translating gives CASSRAGAGNQPQHF.

CDR3 loop: CASSTTFNSPLHF. The CDR3 region has the DNA TGTGCCAGCAGCACAACCTTTAATTCACCCCTCCACTTT. The rearrangement joins TRBV9 to TRBJ1-6; D is uncertain. The CDR3 totals 13 residues. From germline, CDR1 is SGDLS and CDR2 YYNGEE. V was cut by 4 bases and J by 6 bases, with 8 bases left in between.

The chain links TRBV9 to TRBJ1-2; 8 positions agree with TRBD1. V shed 0 bases and J 2 bases; nucleotides not matched to a gene: 15. The CDR3 has 19 residues. Germline V lookup: CDR1 SGDLS, CDR2 YYNGEE. CDR3 coding DNA: TGTGCCAGCAGCGTAGAGAGGACAGGGTTTCGACGTTGGAACTATGGCTACACCTTC. Translation gives CASSVERTGFRRWNYGYTF. The full variable domain, its missing parts supplied by reference TRBV9 and TRBJ1-2, is DSGVTQTPKHLITATGQRVTLRCSPRSGDLSVYWYQQSLDQGLQFLIQYYNGEERAKGNILERFSAQQFPDLHSELNLSSLELGDSALYFCASSVERTGFRRWNYGYTFGSGTRLTVV.

A single count supports this clone. This chain joins TRBV11-3 and TRBJ1-1; TRBD1 aligns across 12 bases. The length of the CDR3 is 14 residues. Losses at the gene ends were 4 bases for V and 10 bases for J; bases not matched to a gene: 7. From germline, CDR1 is SGHNT and CDR2 YENEEA. The CDR3 DNA reads TGTGCCAGCAGCTCTGGGACAGGGGGCGGTAGAGCTTTCTTT. This gives the protein CASSSGTGGGRAFF.

This sequence joins TRBV7-9 and TRBJ1-1; maybe TRBD1 (5 bases). Germline V lookup: CDR1 SEHNR, CDR2 FQNEAQ (reference sequence). This CDR3 is 15 amino acids long. V lost 6 bases to trimming and J lost 9 bases, with 23 bases between them. The CDR3 coding sequence is TGTGCCAGCAGTAAGGAGGGGAGCAGGCGTAGTAAAGCTTTCTTT. The encoded protein is CASSKEGSRRSKAFF.